The rows below give T cell receptor beta chains drawn from one sample of a study of cytomegalovirus exposure and HLA in healthy donors. Sequencing used immunoSEQ multiplex PCR; TCRdb keeps in-frame clones, though not all of them. Counted here are under 85,000 clones, about 70% occurring once; the ten biggest clones make up about a fifth. Sequencing was done on a sample of PBMCs. The receptors stem from a woman aged 25 to 39 in good health and CMV-seropositive. The conserved cysteine and the conserved F or W are not part of the CDR3 here.

length | V | CDR3
11 | TRBV6-5 | ASRLDSLYEQY
12 | TRBV7-9 | ASSGGGMNTEAF
8 | TRBV29-1 | SAGQDEAF
12 | TRBV25-1 | ASRGTGSNYEQY
12 | TRBV18 | ASSLGQMNTEAF
9 | TRBV6-5 | ASSQGGEAF
11 | TRBV5-8 | ASSSGYNYGYT
14 | TRBV6-5 | ASSYSSGTANEKLF
14 | TRBV6-1 | ASSEVGTVVSYGYT
12 | TRBV25-1 | ASSQGGIREKLF
11 | TRBV6-5 | ASSYTPTGGAF
11 | TRBV7-7 | ASSLERGNEQF
13 | TRBV4-2 | ASSQGASGTYEQY
12 | TRBV19 | ASRGWGGNQPQH
11 | TRBV29-1 | SVERGQGNGYT
15 | TRBV7-2 | ASRILLPGQGVNEQF
13 | TRBV19 | ASSHASGSVYEQY
12 | TRBV5-4 | ASSSPDRSYEQY
13 | TRBV6-5 | ASSYGGSSSEKLF
14 | TRBV15 | ATSREYGGGGETQY
11 | TRBV7-9 | ASSFDSPETQY
11 | TRBV30 | ATSPGGPDTQY
14 | TRBV6-5 | ASSLQYNTRSYEQY
13 | TRBV6-5 | ASTRGTGGNYGYT
12 | TRBV7-9 | ASSLAGGVGEAF
12 | TRBV19 | ATSRGQGRTEAF
11 | TRBV6-1 | ASGGSDDYGYT
13 | TRBV5-6 | ASSLYGTGEYEQY
15 | TRBV5-1 | ASSSPLPSGLYNEQF
11 | TRBV18 | ASSPPSGVGYT
11 | TRBV6-5 | ASRGQGAQPQH
15 | TRBV11-3 | ASSFSNPGGRVETQY